The 26 T cell receptor beta chains reported below all come from one sample, sequenced in a study of blood T cell repertoires in COVID-19. Generated by immunoSEQ multiplex PCR, the TCRdb table keeps only in-frame clones and is missing some. The sample consists of tens of thousands of clones, around four fifths of them appearing once. Material for sequencing was peripheral blood. Receptors originate from a man between 65 and 79 years old with acute or convalescent COVID-19.

The V gene is TRBV10-3, the J gene TRBJ2-5; 10 nucleotides agree with TRBD2. The CDR3 extends over 16 amino acids. Losses at the gene ends were 3 bases for V and 5 bases for J; bases not matched to a gene: 9. Germline V gives CDR1 ENHRY, CDR2 SYGVKD. The chain's CDR3 is CAISEGSGGAWETQYF. CDR3 DNA: TGTGCCATCAGTGAAGGGAGCGGGGGGGCATGGGAGACCCAGTACTTC.

V and J are TRBV6-2 or TRBV6-3 and TRBJ2-3; 8 bases are a match to TRBD1. The CDR3 consists of 16 residues. CDR1 MNHEY and CDR2 SVGEGT come from the germline V gene. Trimming took 5 bases from V and 3 from J; bases not matched to a gene: 10. The CDR3 nucleotides are TGTGCCAGCAGTGGGTGGGACAGGTTAAGGACAGATACGCAGTATTTT. This encodes CASSGWDRLRTDTQYF.

The chain combines TRBV11-2 with TRBJ2-3; 9 positions match TRBD2. The CDR3 loop spans 16 amino acids. Germline values: CDR1 SGHAT, CDR2 FQNNGV. V shed 0 bases, J shed 8 bases, and the junction held 9 bases outside the gene matches. The CDR3 protein is CASSLDLAGVRGTQYF. The CDR3 nucleotides read TGTGCCAGCAGCTTAGACTTAGCGGGGGTCCGTGGTACGCAGTATTTT.

This chain links TRBV5-4 with TRBJ2-6, with 10 bases lining up with TRBD1. Germline trimming cut 5 bases from V and 0 bases from J; bases unmatched to any gene: 2. CDR3 length: 16 residues. Looked up from germline, CDR1 is SGHNT and CDR2 is YYREEE (reference sequence). CDR3 loop: CASRRTGGSGANVLTF. The CDR3 region has the DNA TGTGCCAGCAGACGGACAGGGGGCTCTGGGGCCAACGTCCTGACTTTC.

The chain employs TRBV5-1 and TRBJ2-3; 11 bases are a match to TRBD1. From germline, CDR1 is SGHRS and CDR2 YFSETQ. V was clipped by 4 bases and J by 1 base; unmatched bases: 11. The CDR3 is 18 amino acids. The CDR3 DNA reads TGCGCCAGCAGCCCCGGGACAGGGGGAAGGCTGGGCACAGATACGCAGTATTTT. Amino acids: CASSPGTGGRLGTDTQYF.

The chain has TRBV5-5 and TRBJ2-3, with a possible D match to TRBD1 (6 bases). V lost 4 bases to trimming and J lost 4 bases, with 16 bases between them. CDR1 is SGHKS, CDR2 YYEKEE, per germline (reference sequence). This CDR3 is 15 amino acids long. CDR3 DNA sequence: TGTGCCAGCAGCCCTAGGGGACCAGGGGCAGATACGCAGTATTTT. This codes for CASSPRGPGADTQYF.

The chain carries TRBV2 and TRBJ1-5; TRBD1 is a possible D gene (6 bases). With 6 bases removed from V and 8 bases from J, the gap between germline ends came to 14 bases. Germline CDR1 reads SNHLY; CDR2 reads FYNNEI. CDR3 length: 13 amino acids. Here the CDR3 reads CASRRQVREPQHF. In DNA, the CDR3 is TGTGCCAGCAGAAGACAGGTACGGGAGCCCCAGCATTTT.

The CDR3 protein is CASSPSVAEQYF. The CDR3 DNA reads as TGTGCCAGCAGCCCTTCAGTCGCCGAGCAGTACTTC. The rearrangement joins TRBV12-3 or TRBV12-4 to TRBJ2-7, with D hard to call. The CDR3 is 12 residues long. Trimming left V 6 bases short and J 6 bases short, with 12 bases between.

The CDR3 DNA sequence: TGTGCCAGCAGCTGGAACAGGGACGTCAATTCACCCCTCCACTTT. Translation gives CASSWNRDVNSPLHF. The V and J genes are TRBV6-5 and TRBJ1-6; weak D call: TRBD1 (6 bases). This CDR3 region has 15 residues. The germline V and J ends were trimmed by 6 bases and 7 bases, with 16 bases remaining between them. Germline values: CDR1 MNHEY, CDR2 SVGAGI.

The V gene is TRBV5-1, the J gene TRBJ2-2; 9 bases agree with TRBD2. In germline, CDR1 is SGHRS, CDR2 YFSETQ. The ends lost 1 base at V and 3 bases at J; junction bases unmatched: 10. The CDR3 contains 18 residues. This chain's CDR3 is CASSLFSGGPGYTGELFF. The CDR3 coding sequence is TGCGCCAGCAGCTTGTTTAGCGGGGGTCCAGGGTACACCGGGGAGCTGTTTTTT.

The rearrangement joins TRBV9 to TRBJ1-1; D is undetermined. The CDR3 covers 15 residues. V lost 0 bases, J lost 0 bases, and 9 bases lay in between. Germline V lookup: CDR1 SGDLS, CDR2 YYNGEE. CDR3: CASSVGLQMNTEAFF. The CDR3 DNA reads as TGTGCCAGCAGCGTAGGTCTTCAGATGAACACTGAAGCTTTCTTT.

The rearrangement joins TRBV6-5 to TRBJ2-7; TRBD1 aligns across 8 bases. CDR3 length: 14 residues. The germline gives CDR1 MNHEY, CDR2 SVGAGI. V lost 6 bases, J lost 2 bases, and 6 bases stayed unmatched. The chain's CDR3 is CASRSGTGAYEQYF. The DNA for the CDR3 is TGTGCCAGCAGGTCCGGGACAGGCGCCTACGAGCAGTACTTC.

Comment on this clone: The sample contains more than one DNA sequence encoding this CDR3. The chain employs TRBV18 and TRBJ1-5; 8 nucleotides match TRBD1. The V gene's germline CDR1 is KGHSH and CDR2 LQKENI. The CDR3 contains 14 residues. V was clipped by 3 bases and J by 7 bases; unmatched bases: 5. In DNA form, the CDR3 reads TGTGCCAGCTCACCTGACAGGGGAGGGCAGCCCCAGCATTTT. It yields the protein CASSPDRGGQPQHF.

Only one count was recorded for this clone. The rearrangement joins TRBV25-1 to TRBJ2-3, with D maybe TRBD2 (5 bases). This CDR3 has 15 amino acids. V lost 4 bases and J lost 2, with 13 bases in between. Germline CDR1 MGHDK, CDR2 SYGVNS. This chain's CDR3 is CASSASEEYTDTQYF. The CDR3 DNA reads TGTGCCAGCAGTGCCTCGGAGGAGTACACAGATACGCAGTATTTT.

The V gene is TRBV2, the J gene TRBJ2-1, with D maybe TRBD1 (6 bases). The germline V gene encodes CDR1 SNHLY and CDR2 FYNNEI. V was cut by 5 bases and J by 6 bases, with 11 bases left in between. This CDR3 has 13 amino acids. Here the CDR3 reads CASSRDKANEQFF. In DNA form, the CDR3 reads TGTGCCAGCAGTAGGGACAAAGCCAATGAGCAGTTCTTC. The variable domain in full, with the rest retrieved from reference TRBV2 and TRBJ2-1, is EPEVTQTPSHQVTQMGQEVILRCVPISNHLYFYWYRQILGQKVEFLVSFYNNEISEKSEIFDDQFSVERPDGSNFTLKIRSTKLEDSAMYFCASSRDKANEQFFGPGTRLTVL.

V is TRBV5-1 and J is TRBJ2-5; tentatively, D is TRBD2 (6 bases). The CDR3 contains 15 residues. Per germline, CDR1 SGHRS and CDR2 YFSETQ. The ends were cut back, 2 bases at V and 1 base at J, with 12 bases in the middle. CDR3 DNA: TGCGCCAGCAGCTTAGTGTCGCGGGGCCAAGAGACCCAGTACTTC. This translates into CASSLVSRGQETQYF. The complete variable domain, with remaining parts taken from reference TRBV5-1 and TRBJ2-5, reads KAGVTQTPRYLIKTRGQQVTLSCSPISGHRSVSWYQQTPGQGLQFLFEYFSETQRNKGNFPGRFSGRQFSNSRSEMNVSTLELGDSALYLCASSLVSRGQETQYFGPGTRLLVL.

The V gene is TRBV5-1, the J gene TRBJ2-3, with D perhaps TRBD1 (6 bases). The length of the CDR3 is 14 residues. Trimming removed 0 bases from V and 3 bases from J, with 8 bases in between. The germline V gene encodes CDR1 SGHRS and CDR2 YFSETQ. Written as DNA, the CDR3 is TGCGCCAGCAGCTTGGACAGGGTTACAGATACGCAGTATTTT. Its translation is CASSLDRVTDTQYF.

The chain couples TRBV27 to TRBJ2-3, with D tentatively TRBD2 (7 bases). Germline loops: CDR1 MNHEY, CDR2 SMNVEV (reference sequence). The CDR3 covers 17 residues. The V gene lost 6 bases and the J gene lost 0 bases, with 19 bases spanning the gap. This CDR3 is CASRQIRGAGSTDTQYF. CDR3 DNA: TGTGCCAGCAGACAAATCCGGGGGGCCGGCAGCACAGATACGCAGTATTTT.

The chain couples TRBV7-8 to TRBJ1-2; D uncertain. Trimming left V 1 base short and J 4 bases short, with 10 bases between. Germline V gene data show CDR1 as SGHVS and CDR2 as FQNEAQ. This CDR3 has 14 amino acids. The CDR3 sequence is CASSLDEGGYGYTF. Written as DNA, the CDR3 is TGTGCCAGCAGCTTAGATGAGGGCGGCTATGGCTACACCTTC.

The V and J genes are TRBV6-2 or TRBV6-3 and TRBJ1-5; 8 bases are a match to TRBD1. The CDR3 is 17 residues long. CDR1 is MNHEY, CDR2 SVGEGT, per germline. Losses at the gene ends were 2 bases for V and 5 bases for J; bases not matched to a gene: 11. CDR3 coding DNA: TGTGCCAGCAGTTACGTACTCGGACAGGGCCTTCATCAGCCCCAGCATTTT. Translated: CASSYVLGQGLHQPQHF.

V gene TRBV6-1 combines with J gene TRBJ1-1; D perhaps matches TRBD1 (6 bases). Germline assignment: CDR1 MNHNS and CDR2 SASEGT. The CDR3 is 18 residues long. The V and J ends lost 2 bases and 1 base respectively, with 20 bases between them. The CDR3 DNA reads as TGTGCCAGCAGTGAAACAGGAACAGGGTTATTGAAGAACACTGAAGCTTTCTTT. Encoded protein: CASSETGTGLLKNTEAFF.

This clone was detected only once. J is TRBJ2-2 and V is TRBV9; 8 bases match TRBD1. The CDR3 sequence is 15 residues long. V was pared by 6 bases and J by 5 bases, with 9 bases of the junction left unmatched. Germline CDR1 and CDR2: SGDLS and YYNGEE. CDR3 amino acids: CASTGGAGRTGELFF. In DNA, the CDR3 is TGTGCCAGCACAGGGGGCGCGGGTCGAACCGGGGAGCTGTTTTTT.

J is TRBJ1-6 and V is TRBV5-8; 8 nucleotides match TRBD1. The CDR3 runs to 15 residues. The germline V gene encodes CDR1 SGHTS and CDR2 YDEGEE. V trimming: 4 bases; J trimming: 9 bases; junction bases outside the gene matches: 9. The CDR3 DNA is TGTGCCAGCAGCAGATACAGGGGGGGAGGTTCACCCCTCCACTTT. Translating it yields CASSRYRGGGSPLHF.

The CDR3 reads CASSLPGQGTNTGELFF. The CDR3 DNA reads TGTGCCAGCAGCTTACCCGGACAGGGGACGAACACCGGGGAGCTGTTTTTT. The V and J genes are TRBV7-9 and TRBJ2-2; 9 bases line up with TRBD1. The V and J ends lost 2 bases and 0 bases, in that order; junction bases with no gene match: 4. In germline, CDR1 is SEHNR, CDR2 FQNEAQ (reference sequence). This CDR3 is 17 amino acids long.

The chain has TRBV2 and TRBJ2-1; D may be TRBD1 (5 bases). This CDR3 has 14 amino acids. The ends were cut back, 6 bases at V and 0 bases at J, with 9 bases in the middle. Germline CDR1 is SNHLY and CDR2 is FYNNEI. CDR3 protein: CASRKGPSYNEQFF. The CDR3 bases are TGTGCCAGCAGGAAGGGGCCCTCCTACAATGAGCAGTTCTTC.

The V call is TRBV21-1, the J call TRBJ1-5; no check of the table's D call, TRBD1, against the DNA was made. TRBV21-1 is tagged as a pseudogene. This CDR3 has 15 residues. DNA for the CDR3: TGTGCCAGCAGCATTGGACAGGATGTAAAAAAGCCCCAGCATTTT. It encodes CASSIGQDVKKPQHF.